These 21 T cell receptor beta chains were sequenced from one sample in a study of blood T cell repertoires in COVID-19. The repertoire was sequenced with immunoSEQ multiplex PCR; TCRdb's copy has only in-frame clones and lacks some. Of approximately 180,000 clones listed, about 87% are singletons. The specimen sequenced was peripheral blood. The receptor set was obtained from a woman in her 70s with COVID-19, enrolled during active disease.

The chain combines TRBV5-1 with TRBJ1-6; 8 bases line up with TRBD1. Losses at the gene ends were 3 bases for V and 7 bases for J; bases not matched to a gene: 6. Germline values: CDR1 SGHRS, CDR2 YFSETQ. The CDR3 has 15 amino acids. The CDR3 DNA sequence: TGCGCCAGCAGCTCTCAGGGGGCGCGAAATTCACCCCTCCACTTT. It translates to CASSSQGARNSPLHF.

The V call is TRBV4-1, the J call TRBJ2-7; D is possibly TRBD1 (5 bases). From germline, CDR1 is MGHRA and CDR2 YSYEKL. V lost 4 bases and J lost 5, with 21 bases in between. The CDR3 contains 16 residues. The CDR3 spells CASSPPLGLEMNEQYF. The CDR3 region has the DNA TGCGCCAGCAGCCCTCCTCTGGGGCTAGAGATGAACGAGCAGTACTTC.

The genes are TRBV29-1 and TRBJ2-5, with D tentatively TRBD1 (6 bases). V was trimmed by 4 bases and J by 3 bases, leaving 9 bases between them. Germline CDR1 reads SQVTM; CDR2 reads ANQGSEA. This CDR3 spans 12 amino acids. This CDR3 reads CSVGSGEETQYF. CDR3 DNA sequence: TGCAGCGTTGGTTCAGGGGAAGAGACCCAGTACTTC.

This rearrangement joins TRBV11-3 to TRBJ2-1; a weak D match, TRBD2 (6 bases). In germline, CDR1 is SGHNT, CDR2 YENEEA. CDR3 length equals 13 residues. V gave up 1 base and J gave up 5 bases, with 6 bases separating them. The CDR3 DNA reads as TGTGCCAGCAGCTTAGTAGCGGACAATGAGCAGTTCTTC. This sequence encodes CASSLVADNEQFF.

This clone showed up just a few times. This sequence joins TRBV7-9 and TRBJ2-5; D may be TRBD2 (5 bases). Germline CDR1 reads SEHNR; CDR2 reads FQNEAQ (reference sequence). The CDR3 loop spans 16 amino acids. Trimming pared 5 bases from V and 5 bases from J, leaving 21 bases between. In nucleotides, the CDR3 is TGTGCCAGCAGCCCAGGACTTAGCACAACCTCGGAGACCCAGTACTTC. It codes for CASSPGLSTTSETQYF.

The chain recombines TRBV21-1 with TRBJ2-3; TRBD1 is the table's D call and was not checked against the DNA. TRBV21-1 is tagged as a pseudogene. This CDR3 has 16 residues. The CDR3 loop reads CASSGPGQGAPDTQYF. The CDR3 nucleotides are TGTGCCAGCAGCGGACCGGGACAGGGGGCTCCAGATACGCAGTATTTT.

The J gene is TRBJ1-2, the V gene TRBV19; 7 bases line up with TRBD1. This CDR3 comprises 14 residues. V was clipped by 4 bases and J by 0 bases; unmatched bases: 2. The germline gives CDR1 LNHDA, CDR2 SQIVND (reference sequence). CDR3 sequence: CASSTGQSNYGYTF. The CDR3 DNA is TGTGCCAGTAGTACGGGACAGTCTAACTATGGCTACACCTTC.

The CDR3 spells CAWSGAGPGGQETQYF. Here the CDR3 DNA reads TGTGCCTGGAGTGGGGCCGGACCAGGGGGCCAAGAGACCCAGTACTTC. The gene calls are TRBV30 and TRBJ2-5; 7 nucleotides match TRBD1. The CDR3 spans 16 residues. The V gene end was trimmed by 1 base and the J gene end by 1 base; junction bases not matched to a gene: 9. The V gene's germline CDR1 is GTSNPN and CDR2 SVGIG (reference sequence).

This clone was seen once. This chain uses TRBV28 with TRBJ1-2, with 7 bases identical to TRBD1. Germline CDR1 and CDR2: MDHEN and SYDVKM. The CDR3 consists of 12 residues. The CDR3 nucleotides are TGTGTCACTACGCAGGGGGTCAATGGCTACACCTTC. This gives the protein CVTTQGVNGYTF.

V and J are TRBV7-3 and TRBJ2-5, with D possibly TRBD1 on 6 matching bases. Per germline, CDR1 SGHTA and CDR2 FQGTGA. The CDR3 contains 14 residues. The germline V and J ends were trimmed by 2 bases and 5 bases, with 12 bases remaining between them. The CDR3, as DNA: TGTGCCAGCAGCTTAGGACAGATGGGGGAGACCCAGTACTTC. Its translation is CASSLGQMGETQYF.

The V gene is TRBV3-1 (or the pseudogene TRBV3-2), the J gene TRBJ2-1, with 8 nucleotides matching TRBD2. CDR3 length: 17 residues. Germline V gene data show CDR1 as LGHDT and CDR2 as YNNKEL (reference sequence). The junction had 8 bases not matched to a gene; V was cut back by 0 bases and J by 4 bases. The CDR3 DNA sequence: TGTGCCAGCAGCCAAGATAGTACTAGCGGAGAGTACAATGAGCAGTTCTTC. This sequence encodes CASSQDSTSGEYNEQFF.

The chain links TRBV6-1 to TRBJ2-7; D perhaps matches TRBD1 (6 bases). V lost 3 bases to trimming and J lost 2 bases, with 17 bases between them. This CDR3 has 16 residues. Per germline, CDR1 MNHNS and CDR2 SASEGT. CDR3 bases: TGTGCCAGCAGTGATCTCTGGACAGTCTTAGCCTACGAGCAGTACTTC. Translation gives CASSDLWTVLAYEQYF.

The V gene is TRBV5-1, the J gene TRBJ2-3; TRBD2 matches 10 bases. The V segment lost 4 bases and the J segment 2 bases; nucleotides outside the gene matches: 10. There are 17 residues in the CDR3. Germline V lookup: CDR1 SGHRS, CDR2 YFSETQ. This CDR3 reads CASSPEGLAEITDTQYF. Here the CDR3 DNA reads TGCGCCAGCAGCCCGGAAGGACTAGCGGAAATCACAGATACGCAGTATTTT.

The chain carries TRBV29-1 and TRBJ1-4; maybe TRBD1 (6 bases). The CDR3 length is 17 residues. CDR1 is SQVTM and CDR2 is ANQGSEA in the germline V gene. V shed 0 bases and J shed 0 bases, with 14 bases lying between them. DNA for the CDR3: TGCAGCGTTGAAGAATACAGGGTGGAGACAACTAATGAAAAACTGTTTTTT. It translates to CSVEEYRVETTNEKLFF.

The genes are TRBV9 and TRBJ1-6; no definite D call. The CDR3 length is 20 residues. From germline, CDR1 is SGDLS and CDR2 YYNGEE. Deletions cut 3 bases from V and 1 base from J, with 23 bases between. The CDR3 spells CASSARGQASGASYNSPLHF. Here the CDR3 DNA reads TGTGCCAGCAGCGCCCGCGGGCAGGCGTCGGGCGCTTCCTATAATTCACCCCTCCACTTT. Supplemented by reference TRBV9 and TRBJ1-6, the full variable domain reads DSGVTQTPKHLITATGQRVTLRCSPRSGDLSVYWYQQSLDQGLQFLIQYYNGEERAKGNILERFSAQQFPDLHSELNLSSLELGDSALYFCASSARGQASGASYNSPLHFGNGTRLTVT.

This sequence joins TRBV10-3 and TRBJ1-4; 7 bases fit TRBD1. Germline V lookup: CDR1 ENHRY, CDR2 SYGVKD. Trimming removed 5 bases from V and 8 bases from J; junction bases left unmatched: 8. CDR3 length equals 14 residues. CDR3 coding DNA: TGTGCCATCAGTTCAGACAGGGTGGAAGAAAAACTGTTTTTT. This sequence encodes CAISSDRVEEKLFF.

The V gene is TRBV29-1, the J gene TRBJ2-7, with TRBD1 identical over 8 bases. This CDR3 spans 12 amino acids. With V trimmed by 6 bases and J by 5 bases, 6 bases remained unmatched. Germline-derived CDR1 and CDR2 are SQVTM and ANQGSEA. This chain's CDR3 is CSVRRQGNEQYF. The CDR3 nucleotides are TGCAGCGTCCGGAGACAGGGGAACGAGCAGTACTTC.

CDR3 sequence (DNA): TGTGCCAGCAGCCAAGATCAGAGGGGCTACACCTTC. It codes for CASSQDQRGYTF. The rearrangement joins TRBV3-1 (or the pseudogene TRBV3-2) to TRBJ1-2; D is ambiguous. This CDR3 is built from 12 residues. Deletions cut 0 bases from V and 8 bases from J, with 7 bases between. Germline-derived CDR1 and CDR2 are LGHDT and YNNKEL (reference sequence).

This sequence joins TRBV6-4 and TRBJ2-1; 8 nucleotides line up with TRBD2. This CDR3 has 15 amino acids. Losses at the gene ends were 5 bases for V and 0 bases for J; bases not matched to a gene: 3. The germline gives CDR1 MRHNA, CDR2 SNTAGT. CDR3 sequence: CASSPAGGSYNEQFF. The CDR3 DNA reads TGTGCCAGCAGTCCGGCGGGGGGCTCCTACAATGAGCAGTTCTTC.

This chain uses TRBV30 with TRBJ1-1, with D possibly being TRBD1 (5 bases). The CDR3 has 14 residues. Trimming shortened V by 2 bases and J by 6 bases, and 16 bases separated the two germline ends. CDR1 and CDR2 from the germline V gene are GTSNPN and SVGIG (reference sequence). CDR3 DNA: TGTGCCTGGAGTCGTTTTGGGGCTGTGGCTGAAGCTTTCTTT. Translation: CAWSRFGAVAEAFF.

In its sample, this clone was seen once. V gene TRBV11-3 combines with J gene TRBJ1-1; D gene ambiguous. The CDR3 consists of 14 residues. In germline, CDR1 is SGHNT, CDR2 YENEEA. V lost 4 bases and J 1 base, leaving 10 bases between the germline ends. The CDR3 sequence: CASSSTSGNTEAFF. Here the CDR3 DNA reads TGTGCCAGCAGCTCTACGTCAGGGAACACTGAAGCTTTCTTT.